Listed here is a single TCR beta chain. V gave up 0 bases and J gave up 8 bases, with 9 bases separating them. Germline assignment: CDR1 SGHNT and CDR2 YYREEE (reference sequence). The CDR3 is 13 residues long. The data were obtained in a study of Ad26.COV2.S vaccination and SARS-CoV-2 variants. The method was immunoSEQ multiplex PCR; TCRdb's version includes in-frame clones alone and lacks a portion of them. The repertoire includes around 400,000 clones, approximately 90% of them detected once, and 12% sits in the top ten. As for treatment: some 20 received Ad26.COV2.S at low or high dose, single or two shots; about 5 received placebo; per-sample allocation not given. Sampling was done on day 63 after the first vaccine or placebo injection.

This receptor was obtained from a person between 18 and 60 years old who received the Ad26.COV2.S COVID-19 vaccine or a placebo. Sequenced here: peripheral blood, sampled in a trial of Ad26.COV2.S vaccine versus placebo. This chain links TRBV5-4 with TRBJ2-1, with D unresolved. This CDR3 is CASSLEGLDEQFF. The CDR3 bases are TGTGCCAGCAGCTTGGAGGGCCTCGATGAGCAGTTCTTC.